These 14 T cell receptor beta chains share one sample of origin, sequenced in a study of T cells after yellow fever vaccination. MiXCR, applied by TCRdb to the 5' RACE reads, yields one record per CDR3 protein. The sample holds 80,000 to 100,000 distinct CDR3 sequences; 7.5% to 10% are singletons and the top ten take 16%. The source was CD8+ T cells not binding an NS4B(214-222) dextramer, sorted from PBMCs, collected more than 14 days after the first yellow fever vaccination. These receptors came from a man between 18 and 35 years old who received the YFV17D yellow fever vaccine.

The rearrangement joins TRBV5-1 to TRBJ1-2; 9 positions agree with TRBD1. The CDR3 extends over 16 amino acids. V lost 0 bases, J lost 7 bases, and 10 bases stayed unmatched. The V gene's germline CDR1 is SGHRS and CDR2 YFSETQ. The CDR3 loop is CASSLDPGGTGIGYTF. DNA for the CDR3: TGCGCCAGCAGCTTGGACCCCGGTGGGACAGGGATTGGCTACACCTTC.

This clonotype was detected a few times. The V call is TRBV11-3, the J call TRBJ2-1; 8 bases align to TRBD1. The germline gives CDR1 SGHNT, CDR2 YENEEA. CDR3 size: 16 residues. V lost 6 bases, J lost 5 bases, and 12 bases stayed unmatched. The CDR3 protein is CASSPRQQGGDNEQFF. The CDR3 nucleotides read TGTGCCAGCAGTCCCCGACAACAGGGGGGAGACAATGAGCAGTTCTTC.

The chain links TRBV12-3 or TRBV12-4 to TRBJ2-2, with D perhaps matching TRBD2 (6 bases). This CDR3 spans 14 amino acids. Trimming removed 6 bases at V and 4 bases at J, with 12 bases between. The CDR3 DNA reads TGTGCCAGCAGACCGAAGGGACTCACCGGGGAGCTGTTTTTT. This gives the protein CASRPKGLTGELFF.

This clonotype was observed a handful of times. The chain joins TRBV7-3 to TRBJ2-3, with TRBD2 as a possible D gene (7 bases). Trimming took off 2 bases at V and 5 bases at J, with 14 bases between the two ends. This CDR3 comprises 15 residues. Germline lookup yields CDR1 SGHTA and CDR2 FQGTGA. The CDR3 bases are TGTGCCAGCAGCTTATTTGGGGGGGCCCTAGATACGCAGTATTTT. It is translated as CASSLFGGALDTQYF.

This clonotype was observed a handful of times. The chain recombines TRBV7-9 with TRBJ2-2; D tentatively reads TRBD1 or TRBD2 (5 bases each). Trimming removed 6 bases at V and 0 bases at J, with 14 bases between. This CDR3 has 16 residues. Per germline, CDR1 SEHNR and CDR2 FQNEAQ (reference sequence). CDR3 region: CASSQHGTANTGELFF. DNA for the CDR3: TGTGCCAGCAGTCAACACGGGACGGCGAACACCGGGGAGCTGTTTTTT.

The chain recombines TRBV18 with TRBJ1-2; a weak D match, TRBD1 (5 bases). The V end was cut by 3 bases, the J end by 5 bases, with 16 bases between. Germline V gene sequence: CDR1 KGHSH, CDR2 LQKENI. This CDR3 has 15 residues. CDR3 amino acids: CASSPFGKGPYGYTF. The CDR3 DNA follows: TGTGCCAGCTCACCCTTCGGGAAGGGACCTTATGGCTACACCTTC.

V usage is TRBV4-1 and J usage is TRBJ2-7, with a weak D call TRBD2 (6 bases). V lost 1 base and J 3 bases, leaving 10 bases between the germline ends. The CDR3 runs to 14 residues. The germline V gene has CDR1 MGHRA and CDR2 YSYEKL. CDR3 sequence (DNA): TGCGCCAGCAGCCAAGGGGGACTGAGCTACGAGCAGTACTTC. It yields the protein CASSQGGLSYEQYF.

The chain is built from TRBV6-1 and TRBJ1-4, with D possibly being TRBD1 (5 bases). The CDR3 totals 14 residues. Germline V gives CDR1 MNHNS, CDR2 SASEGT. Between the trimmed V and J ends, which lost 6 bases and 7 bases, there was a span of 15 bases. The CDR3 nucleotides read TGTGCCAGCAGCCTGACAGTTCTCGGTGAAAAACTGTTTTTT. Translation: CASSLTVLGEKLFF.

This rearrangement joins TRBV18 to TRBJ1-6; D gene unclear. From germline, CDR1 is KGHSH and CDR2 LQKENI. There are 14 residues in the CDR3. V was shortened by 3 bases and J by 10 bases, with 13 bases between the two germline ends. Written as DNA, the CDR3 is TGTGCCAGCTCACCTCCAGGAGAGAACTCACCCCTCCACTTT. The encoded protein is CASSPPGENSPLHF.

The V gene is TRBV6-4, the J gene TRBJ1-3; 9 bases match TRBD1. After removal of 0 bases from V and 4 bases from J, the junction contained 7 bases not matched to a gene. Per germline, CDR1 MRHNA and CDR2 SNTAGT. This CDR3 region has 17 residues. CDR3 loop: CASSDSIGTGRGNTIYF. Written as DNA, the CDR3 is TGTGCCAGCAGTGACTCGATTGGGACAGGGAGAGGAAACACCATATATTTT.

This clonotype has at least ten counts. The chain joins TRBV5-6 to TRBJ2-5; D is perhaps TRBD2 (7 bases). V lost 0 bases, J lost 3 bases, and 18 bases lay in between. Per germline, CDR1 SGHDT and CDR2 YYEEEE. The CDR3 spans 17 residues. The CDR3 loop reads CASSLGTSSKGEETQYF. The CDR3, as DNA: TGTGCCAGCAGCTTGGGGACTAGTTCCAAGGGGGAAGAGACCCAGTACTTC.

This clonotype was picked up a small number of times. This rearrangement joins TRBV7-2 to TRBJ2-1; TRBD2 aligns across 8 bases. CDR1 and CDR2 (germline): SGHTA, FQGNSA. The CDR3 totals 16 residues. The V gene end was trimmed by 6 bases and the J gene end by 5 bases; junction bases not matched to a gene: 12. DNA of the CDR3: TGTGCCAGCAGGCCTCCCAGCGGGGGTACGAACAATGAGCAGTTCTTC. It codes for CASRPPSGGTNNEQFF.

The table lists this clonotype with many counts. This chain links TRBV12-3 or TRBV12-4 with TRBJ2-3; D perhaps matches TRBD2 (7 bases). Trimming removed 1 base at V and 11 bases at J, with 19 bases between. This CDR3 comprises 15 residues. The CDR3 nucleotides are TGTGCCAGCAGTTTAGGGGGGGGCGACCACCTCGGGCAGTATTTT. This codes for CASSLGGGDHLGQYF.

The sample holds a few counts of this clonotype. The CDR3 nucleotides read TGTGCCAGCAGTTTATCGGGACAGTTTGATGAAAAACTGTTTTTT. This codes for CASSLSGQFDEKLFF. V gene TRBV27 combines with J gene TRBJ1-4; 7 nucleotides line up with TRBD1. Unmatched junction bases numbered 4, after V lost 0 bases and J lost 6 bases. The CDR3 runs to 15 residues. Germline lookup yields CDR1 MNHEY and CDR2 SMNVEV (reference sequence).